These T cell receptor beta chains were read from a single sample in a study of T cell changes during pregnancy in multiple sclerosis. The data were produced by immunoSEQ multiplex PCR, yet TCRdb's version contains in-frame clones alone and is incomplete. The profile shows 98,000 or so clones, around 93% of them singletons. Sequenced here: peripheral blood, sampled after pregnancy. All receptors come from a female donor with multiple sclerosis, enrolled in a pregnancy study. CDR3s include the opening cysteine and the closing phenylalanine or tryptophan. A D gene is named only where the DNA matches it firmly. The size entry is marked missing in some rows and otherwise reads once, few, many or a size class.

D gene	J gene	V gene	clone size	CDR3 protein	CDR3 DNA
TRBD1	TRBJ1-1	TRBV5-6	.	CASSSLRGRKGDTEAFF	TGTGCCAGCAGCTCTTTGAGGGGGCGGAAGGGGGACACTGAAGCTTTCTTT
TRBD1	TRBJ2-1	TRBV13	.	CASSLAGQGRNNEQFF	TGTGCCAGCAGCTTAGCCGGACAGGGGAGAAACAATGAGCAGTTCTTC
TRBD2	TRBJ2-1	TRBV27	.	CASSLWAGGEQFF	TGTGCCAGCAGTTTATGGGCCGGGGGGGAGCAGTTCTTC
TRBD2	TRBJ2-1	TRBV5-6	.	CASSGGTSGYNEQFF	TGTGCCAGCAGCGGAGGGACTAGCGGGTACAATGAGCAGTTCTTC
.	TRBJ1-1	TRBV13	.	CASRRAPNTEAFF	TGTGCCAGCAGAAGAGCCCCGAACACTGAAGCTTTCTTT
.	TRBJ2-7	TRBV9	once	CASSGGGGTPSREQYF	TGTGCCAGCAGCGGAGGGGGGGGGACCCCGAGCCGCGAGCAGTACTTC
TRBD2	TRBJ2-7	TRBV7-8	.	CASSARPLVSGRSEQYF	TGTGCCAGCAGCGCGAGACCGCTGGTGAGCGGGAGATCCGAGCAGTACTTC
.	TRBJ1-2	TRBV6-1	.	CASSREGYGYTF	TGTGCCAGCAGCAGGGAAGGCTATGGCTACACCTTC
TRBD1	TRBJ2-7	TRBV6-5	.	CASTRTGSPGEQYF	TGTGCCAGCACCCGGACAGGGAGTCCGGGAGAGCAGTACTTC
TRBD2	TRBJ2-2	TRBV5-4	.	CASSLASGSSTGELFF	TGTGCCAGCAGCTTGGCTAGCGGGAGCAGCACCGGGGAGCTGTTTTTT
TRBD2	TRBJ2-7	TRBV30	.	CAWSLLAGGLNEQYF	TGTGCCTGGAGTTTACTAGCGGGGGGCCTGAACGAGCAGTACTTC
.	TRBJ2-7	TRBV21-1	.	CASSKRGFGYEQYF	TGTGCCAGCAGCAAAAGAGGGTTCGGCTACGAGCAGTACTTC
.	TRBJ2-5	TRBV7-9	.	CASSSTAEPQETQYF	TGTGCCAGCAGCTCGACGGCGGAACCCCAAGAGACCCAGTACTTC
TRBD2	TRBJ2-5	TRBV7-6	.	CASSGQRTSGSETQYF	TGTGCCAGCAGCGGCCAGAGGACTAGCGGGAGTGAGACCCAGTACTTC
TRBD2	TRBJ2-7	TRBV7-9	.	CASSFPSGRVSYEQYF	TGTGCCAGCAGCTTCCCGAGCGGGAGAGTATCCTACGAGCAGTACTTC
.	TRBJ1-3	TRBV25-1	.	CASETLQGTGNTIYF	TGTGCCAGCGAGACCTTACAGGGAACCGGAAACACCATATATTTT
TRBD2	TRBJ2-1	TRBV27	.	CASSSGTSGSNNEQFF	TGTGCCAGCAGTAGCGGGACTAGCGGGAGTAACAATGAGCAGTTCTTC
TRBD2	TRBJ2-2	TRBV5-1	.	CASSTSSGRTGELFF	TGCGCCAGCAGCACCTCTAGCGGGAGGACCGGGGAGCTGTTTTTT
TRBD2	TRBJ2-1	TRBV5-4	.	CASSWGLAGGGEQFF	TGTGCCAGCAGCTGGGGACTAGCGGGAGGTGGTGAGCAGTTCTTC
TRBD2	TRBJ2-1	TRBV9	.	CASSAFPGLAGQSSYNEQFF	TGTGCCAGCAGCGCCTTTCCGGGACTAGCGGGACAAAGCTCCTACAATGAGCAGTTCTTC
.	TRBJ1-2	TRBV2	once	CASSEVGANYGYTF	TGTGCCAGCAGTGAGGTGGGAGCTAACTATGGCTACACCTTC
.	TRBJ2-1	TRBV19	.	CASTPAGQNEQFF	TGTGCCAGTACCCCGGCTGGGCAGAATGAGCAGTTCTTC
.	TRBJ1-1	TRBV9	few	CASSGEDGTEAFF	TGTGCCAGCAGCGGAGAGGATGGGACTGAAGCTTTCTTT
.	TRBJ2-7	TRBV4-2	.	CASSETGEQYF	TGTGCCAGCAGCGAGACTGGCGAGCAGTACTTC
TRBD1	TRBJ2-1	TRBV5-4	.	CASSLAGQGYNEQFF	TGTGCCAGCAGCTTAGCGGGACAGGGATACAATGAGCAGTTCTTC
TRBD1	TRBJ2-5	TRBV6-1	.	CASRRQGAGETQYF	TGTGCCAGCAGGAGACAGGGGGCCGGGGAGACCCAGTACTTC
TRBD2	TRBJ2-1	TRBV7-2	.	CASSLLAGGPGDEQFF	TGTGCCAGCAGCTTGCTAGCGGGAGGGCCGGGCGATGAGCAGTTCTTC
TRBD1	TRBJ2-1	TRBV5-4	.	CASSSRDRAYEQFF	TGTGCCAGCAGCTCCCGGGACAGGGCCTATGAGCAGTTCTTC
.	TRBJ1-1	TRBV19	.	CASSPGSGHNTEAFF	TGTGCCAGTAGCCCGGGTTCAGGACACAACACTGAAGCTTTCTTT
.	TRBJ2-3	TRBV2	.	CASSEEITSTDTQYF	TGTGCCAGCAGTGAGGAGATTACTAGCACAGATACGCAGTATTTT
.	TRBJ1-2	TRBV2	.	CASSVRAGGGYTF	TGTGCCAGCAGTGTCCGGGCGGGGGGAGGCTACACCTTC
TRBD1	TRBJ1-4	TRBV7-9	.	CASSPPSTGGVNEKLFF	TGTGCCAGCAGCCCGCCTTCTACAGGGGGGGTTAATGAAAAACTGTTTTTT
TRBD1	TRBJ1-4	TRBV5-1	.	CASSPTGATNEKLFF	TGCGCCAGCAGCCCCACAGGGGCAACTAATGAAAAACTGTTTTTT
TRBD1	TRBJ1-3	TRBV6-5	few	CASSIGQGVNTIYF	TGTGCCAGCAGTATCGGACAGGGAGTGAACACCATATATTTT
.	TRBJ2-2	TRBV10-3	.	CALGLAYTGELFF	TGTGCCCTGGGACTGGCTTACACCGGGGAGCTGTTTTTT